Listed below are T cell receptor beta chains from one sample, sequenced in a study of blood T cells in healthy people across ages. TCRdb ran MiXCR on the 5' RACE reads and lists one entry per CDR3 protein. The data show some 1,800,000 distinct CDR3 sequences, with approximately 40% seen just once and under 25% held by the top ten. Sample: blood. The source of these receptors is a human donor in good health. Each CDR3 is given with its conserved first and last residue. Fields, in order: D gene, clone size, J gene, V gene, CDR3 DNA, CDR3 protein. A D gene is named only where the DNA matches it firmly. Clone size is given for some rows only: seen once, a few or many times, or a class if the clone is expanded.

TRBD1,-,TRBJ2-1,TRBV18,TGTGCCAGCTCACCTACAGGGGGCGAGGGCAATGAGCAGTTCTTC,CASSPTGGEGNEQFF
TRBD2,-,TRBJ2-1,TRBV7-2,TGTGCCAGCAGCTTACTAGCGGGGTATAACAATGGGCAGTTCTTC,CASSLLAGYNNGQFF
-,few,TRBJ2-5,TRBV20-1,TGCAGTGCACCCTGGGGGGAGACCCAGTACTTC,CSAPWGETQYF
TRBD1,few,TRBJ2-7,TRBV4-3,TGCGCCAGCAGCCAAGATTGGGGGGGACAGGGCTACGAGCAGTACTTC,CASSQDWGGQGYEQYF
TRBD1,-,TRBJ2-7,TRBV6-2/TRBV6-3,TGTACCAGCAGTTCTACGCCTTTAGGGGGCTGGAGTTCCTACGAGCAGTACTTC,CTSSSTPLGGWSSYEQYF
-,-,TRBJ1-4,TRBV7-9,TGTGCCAGCAGTGGTTCAGGGAGTGAAAAACTGTTTTTT,CASSGSGSEKLFF
-,-,TRBJ2-1,TRBV7-2,TGTGCCAGCAGCTTAGCGAGGGGGGCCTCCTACAATGAGCAGTTCTTC,CASSLARGASYNEQFF
TRBD1,-,TRBJ1-5,TRBV6-2/TRBV6-3,TGTGCCAGCAGCCCCCGAACTGGACAGGGAAGAAAACAGCCCCAGCATTTT,CASSPRTGQGRKQPQHF
-,-,TRBJ1-5,TRBV27,TGTGCCAGCAGTTTAGTCATTTATCAGCCCCAGCATTTT,CASSLVIYQPQHF
-,-,TRBJ1-3,TRBV4-1,TGCGCCAGCAGCCAAATCCGCTCTGGAAACACCATATATTTT,CASSQIRSGNTIYF
-,-,TRBJ1-2,TRBV9,TGTGCCAGCAGCGTAGCTCCAAACAGGGAGTTTGACTATGGCTACACCTTC,CASSVAPNREFDYGYTF
TRBD2,-,TRBJ2-1,TRBV20-1,TGCAGTGCTAGAGATTTTATGCAGGAGCGGGGGGATAATGAGCAGTTCTTC,CSARDFMQERGDNEQFF
TRBD1,few,TRBJ1-6,TRBV6-2/TRBV6-3,TGTGCCAGCAGTTCAACCCGACAGGGGTTATCCCTCCACTTT,CASSSTRQGLSLHF
-,-,TRBJ1-1,TRBV27,TGTGCCAGCAGTTTATTCCAGGCCCGGGTGGGGAACACTGAAGCTTTCTTT,CASSLFQARVGNTEAFF
-,-,TRBJ2-1,TRBV11-3,TGTGCCAGCAGCTCCATTAGCTCCTACAATGAGCAGTTCTTC,CASSSISSYNEQFF
-,-,TRBJ2-2,TRBV6-2/TRBV6-3,TGTGCCAGCACCCAGGGTGGCGGGGAGCTGTTTTTT,CASTQGGGELFF
-,once,TRBJ1-2,TRBV4-1,TGCGCCAGCAGCCGAGGGACGTGGACTAACTATGGCTACACCTTC,CASSRGTWTNYGYTF
TRBD1,-,TRBJ2-7,TRBV27,TGTGCCAGCAGTCGCACCCCGGACAGGGCAGGAGAGCAGTACTTC,CASSRTPDRAGEQYF
TRBD1,few,TRBJ1-2,TRBV12-3/TRBV12-4,TGTGCCAGCAGTGGGGACAGTGCTAACTATGGCTACACCTTC,CASSGDSANYGYTF
-,few,TRBJ1-6,TRBV5-5,TGTGCCAGCAGCTTCTACATGGGCGCGGGGAGCGATAATTCACCCCTCCACTTT,CASSFYMGAGSDNSPLHF
-,-,TRBJ2-2,TRBV11-3,TGTGCCAGCAGAACAGGAGGGAACACCGGGGAGCGGTTTTTT,CASRTGGNTGERFF
-,-,TRBJ2-3,TRBV20-1,TGCAGTGCTAGTGGGGGGAGGGACAGGAACACAGATACGCAGTATTTT,CSASGGRDRNTDTQYF
-,once,TRBJ2-4,TRBV12-3/TRBV12-4,TGTGCCAGCAGTTCCCGGGAAGGGAGTGAGGCTCAGTACTTC,CASSSREGSEAQYF
-,-,TRBJ1-2,TRBV7-9,TGTGCCAGCAGCTTGTTGGGCAGGTCTTATGCCTACACCTTC,CASSLLGRSYAYTF
-,-,TRBJ2-7,TRBV7-2,TGTGCCAGCAGCTATCCCTCCAAGGACGAGCAGTACTTC,CASSYPSKDEQYF
-,-,TRBJ2-1,TRBV11-2,TGTGCCAGCAGCTTATATCAGTCCAGCTCCTACAATGAGCAGTTCTTC,CASSLYQSSSYNEQFF
TRBD2,few,TRBJ2-1,TRBV5-1,TGCGCCAGCAGCTTGGGTCCGGGACTAGGCTATGGTGAGCAGTTCTTC,CASSLGPGLGYGEQFF
TRBD1,-,TRBJ2-2,TRBV6-2/TRBV6-3,TGTGCCAGCAGTTCGCCCCAAATCGACAGGGGAGGACGTCGCGGGGAGCTGTTTTTT,CASSSPQIDRGGRRGELFF
-,-,TRBJ1-2,TRBV3-1,TGTGCCAGCAGCCAAGAATCGAATTGCTATGGCTACACCTTC,CASSQESNCYGYTF
TRBD1,few,TRBJ2-3,TRBV5-6,TGTGCCAGCAGCCTTTGGACAGGGTGGGATACGCAGTATTTT,CASSLWTGWDTQYF
-,-,TRBJ2-3,TRBV6-5,TGTGCCAGCACCCACAGGGATTTGGATACGCAGTATTTT,CASTHRDLDTQYF
TRBD2,-,TRBJ2-3,TRBV20-1,TGCAGTGCTGGGGCTCTAGCGGGGGGCGAGTATTTT,CSAGALAGGEYF
TRBD1,-,TRBJ1-2,TRBV2,TGTGCCAGCAGTCTCTCCCCGGGACAGGGGAAGGGCTACACCTTC,CASSLSPGQGKGYTF
-,few,TRBJ2-1,TRBV20-1,TGCAGTGCTCTGGAGGGGGGGCTCACCAATGAGCAGTTCTTC,CSALEGGLTNEQFF
-,-,TRBJ1-5,TRBV15,TGTGCCACCAGCAGAGATATGGGGTTGCAGCCCCAGCATTTT,CATSRDMGLQPQHF
-,-,TRBJ1-6,TRBV27,TGTGCCAGCAGTTTATCGGCCAGTCCCAATTCACCCCTCCACTTT,CASSLSASPNSPLHF
-,few,TRBJ1-2,TRBV20-1,TGCAGTGCTAGATTTCCCGGGTACTATGGCTACACCTTC,CSARFPGYYGYTF
TRBD1,many,TRBJ1-5,TRBV12-3/TRBV12-4,TGTGCCAGCAGTTCGGGACAGGCTAATCAGCCCCAGCATTTT,CASSSGQANQPQHF
-,-,TRBJ1-2,TRBV15,TGTGCCACCACCGAGGACAGACTAGACTATGGCTACACCTTC,CATTEDRLDYGYTF
-,once,TRBJ1-1,TRBV6-2/TRBV6-3,TGTGCCAGCAGTTACTTTGAGGGGACCACTGAAGCTTTCTTT,CASSYFEGTTEAFF
TRBD1,-,TRBJ2-7,TRBV20-1,TGCAGTGCTAGACAACGACAGGGAAATTCCTACGAGCAGTACTTC,CSARQRQGNSYEQYF
-,many,TRBJ2-7,TRBV27,TGTGCCAGCAGCAGGGTGGGATCCTACGAGCAGTACTTC,CASSRVGSYEQYF
-,-,TRBJ2-3,TRBV12-3/TRBV12-4,TGTGCCAGTATGATGCCTGGGATTGAAGATACGCAGTATTTT,CASMMPGIEDTQYF
-,few,TRBJ2-3,TRBV12-3/TRBV12-4,TGTGCCAGCAGTGACTGGCTAGCGTCCCGCACAGATACGCAGTATTTT,CASSDWLASRTDTQYF
-,few,TRBJ1-1,TRBV12-3/TRBV12-4,TGTGCCAGCAGTCCACAGGTATCCACTGAAGCTTTCTTT,CASSPQVSTEAFF
TRBD2,-,TRBJ2-3,TRBV20-1,TGCAGGACCACTAGCGGGGGGATGTATACGCAGTATTTT,CRTTSGGMYTQYF
-,-,TRBJ2-1,TRBV5-6,TGTGCCAGCAGCTTGGAGTCGGCTCAGAGAGGGAATGAGCAGTTCTTC,CASSLESAQRGNEQFF
-,-,TRBJ1-1,TRBV6-1,TGTGCCAGCAGTGAGCCGGGATCCGTGTTTAACACTGAAGCTTTCTTT,CASSEPGSVFNTEAFF
-,few,TRBJ2-3,TRBV7-2,TGTGCCAGCAGCTTAGGTGTTTCCTCTAGCACAGATACGCAGTATTTT,CASSLGVSSSTDTQYF
-,-,TRBJ2-7,TRBV20-1,TGCAGTGCTAGAGCCGGCGCAGTATCCTACGAGCAGTACTTC,CSARAGAVSYEQYF
-,-,TRBJ1-6,TRBV10-3,TGTGCCATCAGTGAGTCGAACTCCCCCCTCCACTTT,CAISESNSPLHF